This T cell receptor (beta chain) was sequenced during a study of blood T cell repertoires in COVID-19. The wider study: COVID-19 samples, acute and convalescent, were from the United States, Italy and Spain.

This CDR3 contains 17 residues. The ends lost 4 bases at V and 0 bases at J; junction bases unmatched: 7. Germline CDR1 is KGHDR and CDR2 is SFDVKD. Libraries were prepared by immunoSEQ multiplex PCR; TCRdb keeps only in-frame clonotypes and omits some of them. This table holds about 210,000 clones, 70% to 90% found once. The chain carries TRBV24-1 and TRBJ2-3; 9 bases match TRBD2. The clonotype comes from a man aged 35-49 years with acute or convalescent COVID-19. The sample consisted of peripheral blood. The CDR3: CATSDSYSGSSTDTQYF. The CDR3 coding sequence is TGTGCCACCAGTGACTCCTATAGCGGGAGTAGCACAGATACGCAGTATTTT.